This T cell receptor (beta chain) was obtained from a study of preoperative IRX-2 immunotherapy in early breast cancer. The V gene lost 5 bases and the J gene lost 8 bases, with 9 bases spanning the gap. The CDR3 spans 12 residues. CDR1 and CDR2 from the germline V gene are LNHDA and SQIVND (reference sequence). Regarding treatment: preoperative locoregional IRX-2 cytokine immunotherapy. This phase Ib study tested locoregional IRX-2 cytokine immunotherapy given before surgery. Repertoires were generated with immunoSEQ multiplex PCR, while TCRdb's copy carries only in-frame clones and drops some. The sample carries approximately 20,000 clones, around 81% recorded once.

The sequenced sample was lymph node tissue, obtained after IRX-2 immunotherapy. The chain recombines TRBV19 with TRBJ1-4, with D uncertain. This receptor was taken from a human donor with breast cancer. CDR3 DNA sequence: TGTGCCAGTAGTCCTACCGACGAAAAACTGTTTTTT. It translates to CASSPTDEKLFF.